The 27 T cell receptor beta chains listed next were all sequenced from one sample in a study of T cells in Graves' hyperthyroidism and ophthalmopathy. RNA transcripts provided the source from which TCR beta CDR3 regions were amplified. TCR CDR3 underwent first-round RT-PCR with the HTBI primer set. TCRdb re-derived calls from the multiplex PCR reads in MiXCR, one entry per CDR3 protein. The table includes approximately 700,000 distinct CDR3 sequences, less than 45% detected once. Sequencing used peripheral blood or thyroid tissue (not recorded which). These receptors all stem from an adult man with Graves' disease, either hyperthyroidism or ophthalmopathy (not recorded which).

This clonotype has more than one count but fewer than ten. This chain connects TRBV5-1 to TRBJ1-1; possibly TRBD1 for D (5 bases). The CDR3 is 13 amino acids. Trimming pared 4 bases from V and 4 bases from J, leaving 11 bases between. CDR1 is SGHRS and CDR2 is YFSETQ in the germline V gene. Here the CDR3 DNA reads TGCGCCAGCAGCCAATACGGGGGCACTGAAGCTTTCTTT. This gives the protein CASSQYGGTEAFF.

Only a few counts were recorded for this clonotype. The chain links TRBV6-1 to TRBJ2-7; D unclear. The CDR3 is 14 amino acids. Trimming cost V 1 base and J 3 bases, with 10 bases left between them. Germline V gene data show CDR1 as MNHNS and CDR2 as SASEGT. The CDR3 region is CASSEGQTVYEQYF. In nucleotides, the CDR3 is TGTGCCAGCAGTGAAGGTCAAACCGTCTACGAGCAGTACTTC.

CDR3 region: CASSLQTSGSYEQYF. DNA for the CDR3: TGCGCCAGCAGCTTACAAACTAGCGGGAGCTACGAGCAGTACTTC. The V and J genes are TRBV5-1 and TRBJ2-7, with TRBD2 matching over 11 bases. The V gene end was trimmed by 2 bases and the J gene end by 3 bases; junction bases not matched to a gene: 4. Germline CDR1 and CDR2: SGHRS and YFSETQ. This CDR3 is built from 15 residues.

This clonotype was counted ten times or more. This chain joins TRBV7-9 and TRBJ1-2; TRBD1 agrees at 7 bases. CDR1 SEHNR and CDR2 FQNEAQ come from the germline V gene (reference sequence). V was pared by 4 bases and J by 5 bases, with 4 bases of the junction left unmatched. The length of the CDR3 is 13 residues. DNA of the CDR3: TGTGCCAGCAGCTCCGGACAGGAGTATGGCTACACCTTC. This encodes CASSSGQEYGYTF.

This clonotype showed up many times. This chain joins TRBV29-1 and TRBJ1-2, with 7 nucleotides matching TRBD1. Germline V gene sequence: CDR1 SQVTM, CDR2 ANQGSEA. This CDR3 region has 15 residues. V gave up 3 bases and J gave up 4 bases; unmatched junction bases: 11. The CDR3 sequence: CSVDTGQGDSYGYTF. CDR3 DNA sequence: TGCAGCGTTGATACCGGGCAGGGGGATAGCTATGGCTACACCTTC.

The sample holds many counts of this clonotype. The J gene is TRBJ1-2, the V gene TRBV25-1; D is ambiguous. V shed 1 base and J shed 7 bases, with 10 bases lying between them. CDR3 length equals 13 residues. CDR1 and CDR2 from the germline V gene are MGHDK and SYGVNS. CDR3 protein: CASSEWEEVGYTF. The CDR3 DNA is TGTGCCAGCAGTGAATGGGAAGAAGTTGGCTACACCTTC.

This clonotype was observed many times. This chain uses TRBV12-3 or TRBV12-4 with TRBJ1-1; TRBD1 aligns across 9 bases. This CDR3 region has 14 residues. With V trimmed by 6 bases and J by 1 base, 3 bases remained unmatched. The chain's CDR3 is CASRRTGENTEAFF. For the CDR3, the DNA is TGTGCCAGCAGGAGGACAGGGGAGAACACTGAAGCTTTCTTT.

The chain employs TRBV5-6 and TRBJ1-1; D is unclear. CDR1 is SGHDT, CDR2 YYEEEE, per germline. CDR3 size: 14 residues. Trimming took 6 bases from V and 4 from J, leaving 16 bases between them. The CDR3 nucleotides read TGTGCCAGCACCTTTGAGGACGGAGGCACTGAAGCTTTCTTT. It is translated as CASTFEDGGTEAFF.

This clonotype was counted between two and nine times. The rearrangement joins TRBV5-1 to TRBJ1-2; no clear D gene. V dropped 4 bases and J dropped 8 bases, with 15 bases sitting between them. The germline CDR1 and CDR2 sequences are SGHRS and YFSETQ. The CDR3 has 13 amino acids. This chain's CDR3 is CASSQDGVVGYTF. For the CDR3, the DNA is TGCGCCAGCAGCCAGGACGGGGTTGTGGGCTACACCTTC.

The CDR3 sequence is CASSYSRRSGNTIYF. The CDR3 bases are TGTGCCAGCAGTTACTCGAGGCGATCTGGAAACACCATATATTTT. The rearrangement uses TRBV6-2 or TRBV6-3 and TRBJ1-3; D remains unclear. The CDR3 length is 15 residues. In germline, CDR1 is MNHEY, CDR2 SVGEGT. Trimming left V 0 bases short and J 1 base short, with 7 bases between.

A note on this clonotype: One base away lies a much larger clone, so this may be a sequencing read error. Without the conserved terminal phenylalanine or tryptophan, this CDR3 likely stems from a read error. The chain combines TRBV11-2 with TRBJ1-1, with TRBD1 as a possible D gene (6 bases). The germline V gene encodes CDR1 SGHAT and CDR2 FQNNGV. The CDR3 sequence is 15 residues long. V was shortened by 4 bases and J by 2 bases, with 14 bases between the two germline ends. The CDR3 coding sequence is TGTGCCAGCAGCTCGATGGACAGCTTAAACACTGAAGCTTTCCTT. This sequence encodes CASSSMDSLNTEAFL.

The V and J genes are TRBV2 and TRBJ2-5; 7 nucleotides agree with TRBD2. This CDR3 comprises 16 residues. The V gene end was trimmed by 6 bases and the J gene end by 1 base; junction bases not matched to a gene: 11. Germline CDR1 is SNHLY and CDR2 is FYNNEI. The DNA for the CDR3 is TGTGCCAGCAGGCGGTCTAGCGGAGGGGTCCAAGAGACCCAGTACTTC. Translated: CASRRSSGGVQETQYF.

Comment on this clonotype: Because the CDR3's place on the DNA is in doubt, the DNA is left out and the CDR3 is given as listed by TCRdb. The CDR3 loop is CASICSARSNTEAFF. The chain links TRBV2 to TRBJ1-1. From its first to its last residue, the CDR3 has 15 amino acids. Germline loops: CDR1 SNHLY, CDR2 FYNNEI.

V usage is TRBV19 and J usage is TRBJ1-2, with unresolved D. CDR3 size: 14 residues. V lost 3 bases, J lost 2 bases, and 10 bases lay in between. Germline V gives CDR1 LNHDA, CDR2 SQIVND (reference sequence). Written as DNA, the CDR3 is TGTGCCAGTAGTATTTGGAGGCACAACTATGGCTACACCTTC. It encodes CASSIWRHNYGYTF.

This clonotype came up a few times. The chain joins TRBV7-8 to TRBJ1-4; 11 positions agree with TRBD1. This CDR3 spans 15 amino acids. CDR1 and CDR2 (germline): SGHVS, FQNEAQ. V gave up 4 bases and J gave up 7 bases; unmatched junction bases: 5. The CDR3 DNA sequence: TGTGCCAGCAGCTCAGCCGGGACAGGGGGTGAAAAACTGTTTTTT. Amino acid sequence: CASSSAGTGGEKLFF.

This clonotype was recorded at least ten times. The rearrangement links TRBV20-1 to TRBJ2-5, with 8 bases aligning to TRBD2. This CDR3 has 13 amino acids. V lost 3 bases and J lost 7; bases outside the gene matches: 7. CDR1 and CDR2 from the germline V gene are DFQATT and SNEGSKA (reference sequence). CDR3 in DNA: TGCAGTGCTAGCGGGAGGGCCTACGGGACCCAGTACTTC. Translated, it gives CSASGRAYGTQYF.

The chain couples TRBV7-3 to TRBJ1-4, with D maybe TRBD1 (6 bases). Germline lookup yields CDR1 SGHTA and CDR2 FQGTGA. Trimming cost V 0 bases and J 3 bases, with 8 bases left between them. The CDR3 contains 15 residues. The CDR3: CASSLTRGPNEKLFF. The CDR3 nucleotides are TGTGCCAGCAGCTTAACCAGGGGACCTAATGAAAAACTGTTTTTT. Full variable domain (outside the CDR3, taken from reference TRBV7-3 and TRBJ1-4): GAGVSQTPSNKVTEKGKYVELRCDPISGHTALYWYRQSLGQGPEFLIYFQGTGAADDSGLPNDRFFAVRPEGSVSTLKIQRTERGDSAVYLCASSLTRGPNEKLFFGSGTQLSVL.

This clonotype was detected many times. The junction and the germline gene differ at one end; a read error may be behind it. This sequence joins TRBV7-7 and TRBJ2-5; tentatively, D is TRBD1 (6 bases). The CDR3 loop spans 15 amino acids. Germline assignment: CDR1 SSHAT and CDR2 FNYEAQ (reference sequence). The CDR3 DNA sequence: TGTGCTAGCAGCTTAGGTGACAGGTTCCAAGAGACCCAGTACTTC. Encoded protein: CASSLGDRFQETQYF. Complete variable domain (other parts from reference TRBV7-7 and TRBJ2-5): GAGVSQSPRYKVTKRGQDVTLRCDPISSHATLYWYQQALGQGPEFLTYFNYEAQPDKSGLPSDRFSAERPEGSISTLTIQRTEQRDSAMYRCASSLGDRFQETQYFGPGTRLLVL.

J is TRBJ2-5 and V is TRBV9; D ambiguous. CDR3 length equals 16 residues. The germline V and J ends were trimmed by 1 base and 0 bases, with 13 bases remaining between them. CDR1 is SGDLS, CDR2 YYNGEE, per germline. Here the CDR3 DNA reads TGTGCCAGCAGCGTATCACCGTTTAGAGACCAAGAGACCCAGTACTTC. Translating it yields CASSVSPFRDQETQYF.

The chain recombines TRBV19 with TRBJ1-6; TRBD1 aligns across 9 bases. V was clipped by 6 bases and J by 7 bases; unmatched bases: 10. From germline, CDR1 is LNHDA and CDR2 SQIVND (reference sequence). The CDR3 is 16 residues long. The CDR3 coding sequence is TGTGCCAGTAGCCCCCTTGGACAGGGGAGAAATTCACCCCTCCACTTT. Protein: CASSPLGQGRNSPLHF.

The CDR3 spells CASSLPPDYGYTF. The CDR3 DNA reads TGTGCCAGCAGCCTCCCCCCCGACTATGGCTACACCTTC. The rearrangement links TRBV7-9 to TRBJ1-2; D uncertain. The ends were cut back, 5 bases at V and 3 bases at J, with 10 bases in the middle. CDR1 is SEHNR, CDR2 FQNEAQ, per germline (reference sequence). The CDR3 extends over 13 amino acids.

V gene TRBV2 combines with J gene TRBJ1-3, with TRBD1 identical over 7 bases. From germline, CDR1 is SNHLY and CDR2 FYNNEI. The CDR3 totals 16 residues. V lost 6 bases and J lost 0; bases outside the gene matches: 8. The CDR3 bases are TGTGCCAGCAGCCCCGGGACAGCCCACTCTGGAAACACCATATATTTT. Residues: CASSPGTAHSGNTIYF.

This clonotype was observed a single time. V and J are TRBV7-6 and TRBJ1-3, with 9 bases identical to TRBD1. The CDR3 sequence is 19 residues long. Germline V CDR1 and CDR2: SGHVS, FNYEAQ. V shed 3 bases, J shed 0 bases, and the junction held 12 bases outside the gene matches. CDR3 in amino acids: CASSFRDRAALNSGNTIYF. CDR3 in DNA: TGTGCCAGCAGCTTCCGGGACAGGGCGGCTTTAAACTCTGGAAACACCATATATTTT.

V and J are TRBV12-3 or TRBV12-4 and TRBJ1-3, with D unclear. Trimming removed 0 bases at V and 4 bases at J, with 13 bases between. The CDR3 is made up of 16 amino acids. The CDR3 sequence: CASSLAQSRSGNTIYF. For the CDR3, the DNA is TGTGCCAGCAGTTTAGCCCAGTCCCGGTCGGGAAACACCATATATTTT.

On this clonotype: Just one base apart from a much larger clone, this may be a read error. The genes are TRBV10-3 and TRBJ2-7; tentative D call: TRBD2 (6 bases). Trimming cost V 6 bases and J 1 base, with 16 bases left between them. The CDR3 is made up of 15 amino acids. Germline V gives CDR1 ENHRY, CDR2 SYGVKD. The CDR3 is CAISHGASASYEQYF. The CDR3 nucleotides read TGTGCCATCAGCCACGGGGCTAGCGCTTCCTACGAGCAGTACTTC.

This clonotype was seen a few times. The V call is TRBV6-5, the J call TRBJ1-5, with TRBD1 identical over 8 bases. The CDR3 contains 14 residues. Germline values: CDR1 MNHEY, CDR2 SVGAGI. J lost 4 bases, V lost 4 bases, and 3 bases had no gene match. CDR3 DNA: TGTGCCAGCAGTTGGACAGGGTTAAATCAGCCCCAGCATTTT. It encodes CASSWTGLNQPQHF.

Comment on this clonotype: A much more abundant neighbour one base away suggests this may be a read error. V is TRBV7-3 and J is TRBJ2-7, with D perhaps matching TRBD1 (5 bases). This CDR3 has 12 residues. V lost 2 bases and J lost 8, with 10 bases in between. Germline assignment: CDR1 SGHTA and CDR2 FQGTGA. The CDR3 coding sequence is TGTGCCAGCAGCTTACCAGGGCGCAAGCAGTACTTC. Translation gives CASSLPGRKQYF.